The 5 T cell receptor beta chains below come from one sample, sequenced in a study of neurological immune-mediated disorders. TCRdb re-called the 5' RACE reads with MiXCR, one entry per CDR3 protein. In the table there are more than 40,000 distinct CDR3 sequences, 1.9% of which are singletons. The sequenced material came from PBMCs. Receptors were obtained from a woman in her thirties or forties with multiple sclerosis.

The sample holds many counts of this clonotype. The V and J genes are TRBV4-1 and TRBJ2-2; 7 positions match TRBD1. V lost 4 bases and J lost 1; bases outside the gene matches: 6. The CDR3 is 16 amino acids. Germline V gives CDR1 MGHRA, CDR2 YSYEKL. DNA for the CDR3: TGCGCCAGCAGCCGAACCGGGACAGTGAACACCGGGGAGCTGTTTTTT. Protein product: CASSRTGTVNTGELFF.

This clonotype was picked up many times. The chain employs TRBV6-5 and TRBJ1-5; 8 nucleotides line up with TRBD1. CDR1 and CDR2 (germline): MNHEY, SVGAGI. The CDR3 covers 16 residues. Trimming took 4 bases from V and 1 from J; bases not matched to a gene: 6. The DNA of the CDR3 is TGTGCCAGCAGTTCTACTACAGGGGGGAGCAATCAGCCCCAGCATTTT. Translation gives CASSSTTGGSNQPQHF.

As regards this clonotype: One base away lies a much larger clone, so this may be a sequencing read error. The CDR3 carries no conserved terminal phenylalanine or tryptophan, so it likely arises from a read error. The V gene is TRBV2, the J gene TRBJ1-1; D uncertain. The V end lost 8 bases, the J end lost 2 bases, and 12 bases lay between the germline ends. Germline lookup yields CDR1 SNHLY and CDR2 FYNNEI. The CDR3 runs to 13 residues. The CDR3 loop reads CASLQDHNTEAFC. As DNA, the CDR3 is TGTGCCAGCCTCCAGGACCACAACACTGAAGCTTTCTGT.

A note on this clonotype: One base away lies a much larger clone, so this may be a sequencing read error. V is TRBV20-1 and J is TRBJ1-1, with D possibly being TRBD1 (6 bases). The CDR3 loop spans 14 amino acids. Per the germline V gene, CDR1 is DFQATT and CDR2 is SNEGSKA (reference sequence). The V and J ends lost 5 bases and 1 base respectively, with 14 bases between them. CDR3 sequence (DNA): TGCAGTGCTCAACACGGGACAACGAACACTGAAGCTTTCTTT. Amino acid sequence: CSAQHGTTNTEAFF.

This clonotype was detected ten times or more. This sequence joins TRBV4-1 and TRBJ2-7; D possibly corresponds to TRBD2 (6 bases). V was clipped by 1 base and J by 3 bases, with 13 bases between them. In germline, CDR1 is MGHRA, CDR2 YSYEKL. CDR3 size: 15 residues. CDR3: CASSQVPDGSYEQYF. DNA for the CDR3: TGCGCCAGCAGCCAAGTTCCGGACGGGAGCTACGAGCAGTACTTC.